The sequence of this TCR beta chain was determined in a study of blood T cell repertoires in COVID-19. TCRdb's copy holds only in-frame clones and misses some; the assay was immunoSEQ multiplex PCR. The sample carries about 160,000 clones, around 92% recorded once. The CDR3 runs to 13 residues. The ends were cut back, 3 bases at V and 5 bases at J, with 9 bases in the middle. CDR1 is SEHNR, CDR2 FQNEAQ, per germline (reference sequence). Sequenced material: peripheral blood. The chain carries TRBV7-9 and TRBJ2-3; D is unresolved. This receptor was obtained from a man aged 25-45 years with COVID-19, enrolled during active disease. CDR3 nucleotide sequence: TGTGCCAGCAGCTTCACAGAATTAGATACGCAGTATTTT. Translation gives CASSFTELDTQYF.